Presented here are 29 T cell receptor beta chains from one specimen sequenced in a study of blood T cell repertoires in COVID-19. Repertoires were generated with immunoSEQ multiplex PCR, while TCRdb's copy carries only in-frame clones and drops some. The sample consists of about 190,000 clones, approximately 79% of them appearing once. The sequenced sample was PBMCs or T cells enriched from blood (not recorded which). These TCRs come from a woman aged 55 to 70 with acute COVID-19.

This clone was seen a few times. J is TRBJ1-1 and V is TRBV24-1, with D possibly matching TRBD1 (6 bases). V lost 5 bases, J lost 2 bases, and 11 bases lay in between. CDR3 length equals 14 residues. Germline loops: CDR1 KGHDR, CDR2 SFDVKD. CDR3 sequence (DNA): TGTGCCACCAGTGTGGGGACACTTAACACTGAAGCTTTCTTT. This codes for CATSVGTLNTEAFF.

This clone was seen just once. The genes are TRBV7-9 and TRBJ1-4; 9 positions match TRBD1. Germline V CDR1 and CDR2: SEHNR, FQNEAQ (reference sequence). CDR3 size: 15 residues. V lost 5 bases, J lost 5 bases, and 6 bases stayed unmatched. The CDR3 here is CASSTGQGKNEKLFF. CDR3 nucleotides: TGTGCCAGCAGCACTGGACAGGGGAAGAATGAAAAACTGTTTTTT.

This CDR3 is CASSASADTQYF. CDR3 in DNA: TGTGCCAGCAGCGCGTCGGCAGATACGCAGTATTTT. The chain is built from TRBV7-8 and TRBJ2-3; no firm D call. This CDR3 has 12 amino acids. In germline, CDR1 is SGHVS, CDR2 FQNEAQ. V lost 5 bases to trimming and J lost 4 bases, with 7 bases between them.

The chain joins TRBV10-3 to TRBJ2-1; D ambiguous. CDR1 ENHRY and CDR2 SYGVKD come from the germline V gene. This CDR3 is built from 14 residues. Between the trimmed V and J ends, which lost 9 bases and 8 bases, there was a span of 20 bases. Here the CDR3 DNA reads TGTGCCATTCCCAGAGCGCACGGCGTCGATGAGCAGTTCTTC. Translating gives CAIPRAHGVDEQFF.

This clone was found a few times. The chain joins TRBV4-3 to TRBJ2-1, with 7 bases identical to TRBD2. Germline-derived CDR1 and CDR2 are LGHNA and YSLEER. The V and J ends lost 0 bases and 12 bases, in that order; junction bases with no gene match: 14. CDR3 length equals 16 residues. CDR3 residues: CASSQDELGGGLGQFF. For the CDR3, the DNA is TGCGCCAGCAGCCAAGATGAGTTGGGCGGGGGTTTAGGGCAGTTCTTC.

The chain combines TRBV4-3 with TRBJ1-2, with 9 bases fitting TRBD1. Losses at the gene ends were 2 bases for V and 6 bases for J; bases not matched to a gene: 4. Germline lookup yields CDR1 LGHNA and CDR2 YSLEER. The CDR3 is 14 residues long. The CDR3 here is CASSQPGQGDGYTF. The CDR3 DNA reads TGCGCCAGCAGCCAACCGGGACAGGGTGATGGCTACACCTTC.

CDR3 amino acids: CASSLEGHWAGNTIYF. As DNA, the CDR3 is TGTGCCAGCAGCTTAGAGGGGCACTGGGCTGGAAACACCATATATTTT. The gene calls are TRBV7-9 and TRBJ1-3; the D gene is possibly TRBD1 (5 bases). The V and J ends lost 1 base and 2 bases respectively, with 12 bases between them. This CDR3 is built from 16 residues. Per the germline V gene, CDR1 is SEHNR and CDR2 is FQNEAQ (reference sequence). The variable domain in full, completed from reference TRBV7-9 and TRBJ1-3, reads DTGVSQNPRHKITKRGQNVTFRCDPISEHNRLYWYRQTLGQGPEFLTYFQNEAQLEKSRLLSDRFSAERPKGSFSTLEIQRTEQGDSAMYLCASSLEGHWAGNTIYFGEGSWLTVV.

This sequence joins TRBV21-1 and TRBJ1-3; TRBD1, as called in the table, went unchecked against the DNA. TRBV21-1 is a pseudogene. This CDR3 is 16 amino acids long. The CDR3 bases are TGTGCCAGCAGCTTCTGGGACATCCGCTCTGGAAACACCATATATTTT. It encodes CASSFWDIRSGNTIYF.

This clone was seen a few times. The chain recombines TRBV4-3 with TRBJ2-1; 10 positions agree with TRBD2. After removal of 4 bases from V and 4 bases from J, the junction contained 13 bases not matched to a gene. The CDR3 extends over 18 amino acids. Germline CDR1 LGHNA, CDR2 YSLEER. CDR3 in DNA: TGCGCCAGCAGCCTTTCTCCGGAAAGCGGGGGGGGTTACAATGAGCAGTTCTTC. The encoded protein is CASSLSPESGGGYNEQFF.

The CDR3 loop is CASSLGEGYEQYV. Here the CDR3 DNA reads TGTGCCAGCAGTTTAGGGGAGGGCTACGAGCAGTACGTC. The chain couples TRBV27 to TRBJ2-7; 7 bases agree with TRBD2. Germline values: CDR1 MNHEY, CDR2 SMNVEV (reference sequence). This CDR3 spans 13 amino acids. The junction had 1 base not matched to a gene; V was cut back by 2 bases and J by 3 bases.

This rearrangement joins TRBV27 to TRBJ2-2; TRBD1 might be the D (6 bases). Germline loops: CDR1 MNHEY, CDR2 SMNVEV (reference sequence). Trimming cost V 4 bases and J 3 bases, with 9 bases left between them. The CDR3 length is 14 residues. The CDR3: CASSWDTYTGELFF. Written as DNA, the CDR3 is TGTGCCAGCAGTTGGGACACCTACACCGGGGAGCTGTTTTTT.

The chain combines TRBV18 with TRBJ2-5; 7 bases are shared with TRBD1. The length of the CDR3 is 14 residues. The germline V gene encodes CDR1 KGHSH and CDR2 LQKENI. The ends lost 3 bases at V and 4 bases at J; junction bases unmatched: 5. The DNA for the CDR3 is TGTGCCAGCTCACCGCAGACAGGGAGAGAGACCCAGTACTTC. Amino acid sequence: CASSPQTGRETQYF.

This rearrangement joins TRBV14 to TRBJ2-7; D remains ambiguous. This CDR3 spans 12 amino acids. The germline V and J ends were trimmed by 2 bases and 6 bases, with 8 bases remaining between them. The germline V gene has CDR1 SGHDN and CDR2 FVKESK. The CDR3 coding sequence is TGTGCCAGCAGCCAACGCTCTAGCGAGCAGTACTTC. It encodes CASSQRSSEQYF.

V usage is TRBV18 and J usage is TRBJ1-2; the match to TRBD1 covers 7 bases. V shed 4 bases, J shed 7 bases, and the junction held 6 bases outside the gene matches. This CDR3 has 13 amino acids. Germline values: CDR1 KGHSH, CDR2 LQKENI. The CDR3 DNA follows: TGTGCCAGCTCACTAGACAGGGCGGCTGGCTACACCTTC. Its translation is CASSLDRAAGYTF.

The V gene is TRBV11-2, the J gene TRBJ2-5; D possibly corresponds to TRBD2 (5 bases). CDR1 and CDR2 (germline): SGHAT, FQNNGV. The V end was cut by 5 bases, the J end by 4 bases, with 8 bases between. The CDR3 covers 12 residues. CDR3 sequence reads: CASSPAGETQYF. CDR3 nucleotides: TGTGCCAGCAGCCCGGCGGGAGAGACCCAGTACTTC. Variable domain in full (rest from reference TRBV11-2 and TRBJ2-5): EAGVAQSPRYKIIEKRQSVAFWCNPISGHATLYWYQQILGQGPKLLIQFQNNGVVDDSQLPKDRFSAERLKGVDSTLKIQPAKLEDSAVYLCASSPAGETQYFGPGTRLLVL.

The chain uses TRBV11-2 and TRBJ2-7; D not certain. The CDR3 is made up of 13 amino acids. V was shortened by 7 bases and J by 6 bases, with 16 bases between the two germline ends. Germline V gives CDR1 SGHAT, CDR2 FQNNGV. Written as DNA, the CDR3 is TGTGCCAGCATGGGCATCTCCCTCGGCGAGCAGTACTTC. Amino acids: CASMGISLGEQYF.

The V gene is TRBV5-6, the J gene TRBJ2-5, with D unclear. The germline CDR1 and CDR2 sequences are SGHDT and YYEEEE. CDR3 length: 13 residues. The V and J ends lost 4 bases and 4 bases respectively, with 11 bases between them. The CDR3, as DNA: TGTGCCAGCAGCCCAAGATCGAGAGAGACCCAGTACTTC. It yields the protein CASSPRSRETQYF.

This chain connects TRBV29-1 to TRBJ1-1; D not resolved. CDR3 size: 14 residues. Trimming left V 5 bases short and J 0 bases short, with 13 bases between. Germline lookup yields CDR1 SQVTM and CDR2 ANQGSEA. As DNA, the CDR3 is TGCAGCGTTAAATTTGGACTGATGAACACTGAAGCTTTCTTT. This codes for CSVKFGLMNTEAFF. The whole variable domain, remainder taken from reference TRBV29-1 and TRBJ1-1, is SAVISQKPSRDICQRGTSLTIQCQVDSQVTMMFWYRQQPGQSLTLIATANQGSEATYESGFVIDKFPISRPNLTFSTLTVSNMSPEDSSIYLCSVKFGLMNTEAFFGQGTRLTVV.

The table lists this clone with a few counts. J is TRBJ2-5 and V is TRBV28; the D is unclear. The length of the CDR3 is 11 residues. Germline V CDR1 and CDR2: MDHEN, SYDVKM. V dropped 4 bases and J dropped 3 bases, with 3 bases sitting between them. Here the CDR3 reads CASSSEETQYF. In DNA, the CDR3 is TGTGCCAGCAGTTCGGAAGAGACCCAGTACTTC.

The chain carries TRBV5-6 and TRBJ1-6, with D possibly matching TRBD1 (6 bases). Trimming stripped 6 bases from V and 10 bases from J, with 17 bases between. The germline V gene encodes CDR1 SGHDT and CDR2 YYEEEE. The CDR3 spans 14 residues. The CDR3 spells CASTIQGSGSPLHF. CDR3 nucleotides: TGTGCCAGCACCATACAGGGATCGGGATCACCCCTCCACTTT.

The V and J genes are TRBV5-1 and TRBJ1-1; 7 bases map to TRBD1. The CDR3 is made up of 14 amino acids. V gave up 5 bases and J gave up 1 base; unmatched junction bases: 5. The germline V gene has CDR1 SGHRS and CDR2 YFSETQ. The CDR3 spells CASSSGTENTEAFF. For the CDR3, the DNA is TGCGCCAGCAGTTCCGGGACAGAGAACACTGAAGCTTTCTTT. The whole variable domain, filled in from reference TRBV5-1 and TRBJ1-1, reads KAGVTQTPRYLIKTRGQQVTLSCSPISGHRSVSWYQQTPGQGLQFLFEYFSETQRNKGNFPGRFSGRQFSNSRSEMNVSTLELGDSALYLCASSSGTENTEAFFGQGTRLTVV.

The chain has TRBV9 and TRBJ1-6; maybe TRBD1 (5 bases). V was trimmed by 0 bases and J by 6 bases, leaving 13 bases between them. Germline V gene lookup returns CDR1 SGDLS and CDR2 YYNGEE. The length of the CDR3 is 16 residues. The CDR3 sequence is CASSVDSGRTNSPLHF. In nucleotides, the CDR3 is TGTGCCAGCAGCGTAGATTCAGGGAGGACTAATTCACCCCTCCACTTT. Supplemented by reference TRBV9 and TRBJ1-6, the full variable domain reads DSGVTQTPKHLITATGQRVTLRCSPRSGDLSVYWYQQSLDQGLQFLIQYYNGEERAKGNILERFSAQQFPDLHSELNLSSLELGDSALYFCASSVDSGRTNSPLHFGNGTRLTVT.

This clone came up once. This chain links TRBV5-5 with TRBJ2-3; 8 bases map to TRBD1. Germline lookup yields CDR1 SGHKS and CDR2 YYEKEE (reference sequence). The CDR3 has 17 amino acids. V lost 0 bases, J lost 2 bases, and 8 bases stayed unmatched. Written as DNA, the CDR3 is TGTGCCAGCAGCTTGGTTCCGGGACAGGTCACCACAGATACGCAGTATTTT. Translated: CASSLVPGQVTTDTQYF.

The chain recombines TRBV5-4 with TRBJ2-3, with 8 bases matching TRBD2. CDR3 length equals 16 residues. Trimming removed 0 bases from V and 1 base from J; junction bases left unmatched: 4. Germline V gene sequence: CDR1 SGHNT, CDR2 YYREEE (reference sequence). CDR3 sequence: CASSLASGGRTDTQYF. In DNA form, the CDR3 reads TGTGCCAGCAGCTTGGCCAGCGGGGGTCGCACAGATACGCAGTATTTT. The whole variable domain, filled in from reference TRBV5-4 and TRBJ2-3, reads ETGVTQSPTHLIKTRGQQVTLRCSSQSGHNTVSWYQQALGQGPQFIFQYYREEENGRGNFPPRFSGLQFPNYSSELNVNALELDDSALYLCASSLASGGRTDTQYFGPGTRLTVL.

The chain combines TRBV2 with TRBJ2-7; no clear D gene. This CDR3 is 13 amino acids long. Trimming cost V 3 bases and J 2 bases, with 8 bases left between them. Germline V gene data show CDR1 as SNHLY and CDR2 as FYNNEI. The chain's CDR3 is CASSDVVPYEQYF. The CDR3 DNA reads as TGTGCCAGCAGTGATGTCGTTCCCTACGAGCAGTACTTC.

The chain uses TRBV2 and TRBJ1-5; D perhaps matches TRBD1 (5 bases). Trimming shortened V by 6 bases and J by 2 bases, and 11 bases separated the two germline ends. This CDR3 comprises 14 residues. Germline values: CDR1 SNHLY, CDR2 FYNNEI. CDR3 DNA sequence: TGTGCCAGCAGCCGCGACAGTGGCAATCAGCCCCAGCATTTT. It specifies CASSRDSGNQPQHF.

The chain employs TRBV6-5 and TRBJ2-5; TRBD1 matches 9 bases. With 6 bases clipped from V and 5 bases from J, the junction kept 10 bases outside the gene matches. The CDR3 is 15 amino acids. Germline V CDR1 and CDR2: MNHEY, SVGAGI. The CDR3, as DNA: TGTGCCAGCAGGGACCCGGGACAGGGCCGTGAGACCCAGTACTTC. Protein: CASRDPGQGRETQYF.

The rearrangement links TRBV30 to TRBJ2-3; D gene unclear. Germline CDR1 is GTSNPN and CDR2 is SVGIG (reference sequence). V was pared by 3 bases and J by 0 bases, with 16 bases between. The CDR3 covers 16 residues. CDR3 sequence (DNA): TGTGCCTGGAGGAAGGAGCAAGCTCTTAGCACAGATACGCAGTATTTT. Its protein product is CAWRKEQALSTDTQYF.

CDR3 in amino acids: CASRMAGQGAVTF. CDR3 bases: TGTGCCAGCAGGATGGCGGGACAGGGGGCGGTCACCTTC. V is TRBV28 and J is TRBJ1-2; 12 bases are shared with TRBD1. V gave up 6 bases and J gave up 13 bases; unmatched junction bases: 9. Germline CDR1 MDHEN, CDR2 SYDVKM. The length of the CDR3 is 13 residues.